The 18 T cell receptor beta chains reported below all come from one sample, sequenced in a study of OX40 agonist ivuxolimab in advanced cancers. Libraries were prepared by immunoSEQ multiplex PCR; TCRdb keeps only in-frame clonotypes and omits some of them. The sample has about 50,000 clones, 79% seen once. This specimen consisted of CD4+ or CD8+ T cells sorted from blood, obtained in a trial of the OX40 agonist ivuxolimab. The receptors shown here come from an adult with an advanced solid tumor such as melanoma, head and neck, liver or kidney cancer.

This clone was observed a handful of times. This chain joins TRBV30 and TRBJ2-7, with D possibly being TRBD2 (7 bases). V was pared by 7 bases and J by 6 bases, with 16 bases between. Per the germline V gene, CDR1 is GTSNPN and CDR2 is SVGIG (reference sequence). The CDR3 has 12 amino acids. The CDR3 reads CASTRGGPEQYF. Here the CDR3 DNA reads TGTGCCTCTACAAGGGGGGGTCCCGAGCAGTACTTC.

On this clone: The sample has other DNA sequences that encode this CDR3 too. V is TRBV19 and J is TRBJ2-2, with D hard to call. Germline V gene sequence: CDR1 LNHDA, CDR2 SQIVND (reference sequence). Trimming took 7 bases from V and 1 from J, leaving 4 bases between them. This CDR3 is 12 amino acids long. CDR3 in DNA: TGTGCCAGTAATTTGAACACCGGGGAGCTGTTTTTT. Protein: CASNLNTGELFF.

J is TRBJ2-2 and V is TRBV5-8; tentatively, D is TRBD1 or TRBD2 (5 bases each). Trimming took 8 bases from V and 6 from J, leaving 14 bases between them. Germline V gives CDR1 SGHTS, CDR2 YDEGEE. The CDR3 is 13 residues long. CDR3 loop: CASRDDIAGELFF. The CDR3 DNA reads as TGTGCCAGTCGGGACGATATTGCCGGGGAGCTGTTTTTT. Variable domain in full (rest from reference TRBV5-8 and TRBJ2-2): EAGVTQSPTHLIKTRGQQATLRCSPISGHTSVYWYQQALGLGLQFLLWYDEGEERNRGNFPPRFSGRQFPNYSSELNVNALELEDSALYLCASRDDIAGELFFGEGSRLTVL.

The V and J genes are TRBV7-2 and TRBJ1-2, with 7 bases matching TRBD1. Trimming removed 1 base from V and 8 bases from J; junction bases left unmatched: 7. The CDR3 extends over 14 amino acids. CDR1 and CDR2 from the germline V gene are SGHTA and FQGNSA. This CDR3 is CASSLGGQNRGYTF. In DNA form, the CDR3 reads TGTGCCAGCAGCTTAGGGGGACAGAATCGGGGCTACACCTTC.

The chain has TRBV21-1 and TRBJ2-7; TRBD1, the table's D call, lacks a check against the DNA. TRBV21-1 is listed as a pseudogene. The CDR3 length is 15 residues. CDR3 amino acids: CASSKVRDRPYEQYF. The CDR3 coding sequence is TGTGCCAGCAGCAAAGTAAGGGACAGACCCTACGAGCAGTACTTC.

The V and J genes are TRBV27 and TRBJ1-3; TRBD1 might be the D (5 bases). Germline V gene lookup returns CDR1 MNHEY and CDR2 SMNVEV (reference sequence). The CDR3 runs 14 residues. V lost 1 base and J 3 bases, leaving 7 bases between the germline ends. This CDR3 is CASSLYQGGNTIYF. The CDR3 nucleotides read TGTGCCAGCAGTTTATACCAGGGTGGAAACACCATATATTTT.

V and J are TRBV14 and TRBJ1-5; D uncertain. Germline V gene lookup returns CDR1 SGHDN and CDR2 FVKESK. This CDR3 has 12 amino acids. Trimming pared 0 bases from V and 4 bases from J, leaving 1 base between. The CDR3 reads CASSQENQPQHF. DNA of the CDR3: TGTGCCAGCAGCCAAGAAAATCAGCCCCAGCATTTT.

This clone showed up just once. The rearrangement uses TRBV7-2 and TRBJ1-1; possible D gene TRBD1, 6 bases. The CDR3 loop spans 14 amino acids. V was shortened by 3 bases and J by 1 base, with 9 bases between the two germline ends. The V gene's germline CDR1 is SGHTA and CDR2 FQGNSA. CDR3 sequence: CASSLDRPNTEAFF. DNA for the CDR3: TGTGCCAGCAGCTTGGACAGACCGAACACTGAAGCTTTCTTT. Using reference TRBV7-2 and TRBJ1-1 for the parts outside the CDR3, the full variable domain is GAGVSQSPSNKVTEKGKDVELRCDPISGHTALYWYRQSLGQGLEFLIYFQGNSAPDKSGLPSDRFSAERTGGSVSTLTIQRTQQEDSAVYLCASSLDRPNTEAFFGQGTRLTVV.

This sequence joins TRBV7-3 and TRBJ2-1; 16 positions agree with TRBD2. The CDR3 consists of 19 residues. Germline CDR1 is SGHTA and CDR2 is FQGTGA. Unmatched junction bases numbered 12, after V lost 7 bases and J lost 3 bases. The CDR3 DNA reads TGTGCCAGCAACCCTGCCGGGACTAGCGGGAGGGGAGTCTACAATGAGCAGTTCTTC. It specifies CASNPAGTSGRGVYNEQFF.

The chain uses TRBV11-1 and TRBJ1-6; D might be TRBD1 (6 bases). Trimming left V 6 bases short and J 10 bases short, with 16 bases between. The CDR3 runs to 14 residues. The germline V gene has CDR1 SGHAT and CDR2 FQDESV (reference sequence). For the CDR3, the DNA is TGTGCCAGCAGACAACAGGGTATGGGGTCACCCCTCCACTTT. Its translation: CASRQQGMGSPLHF.

This chain joins TRBV6-1 and TRBJ2-7, with D perhaps assigned TRBD1 or TRBD2 (5 bases each). This CDR3 spans 15 amino acids. V was trimmed by 5 bases and J by 2 bases, leaving 16 bases between them. Germline V gives CDR1 MNHNS, CDR2 SASEGT. The CDR3 bases are TGTGCCAGCAGTCCACCTGGGACCAAGCCCTACGAGCAGTACTTC. Encoded protein: CASSPPGTKPYEQYF.

The chain links TRBV9 to TRBJ2-3; the match to TRBD2 covers 9 bases. The V segment lost 2 bases and the J segment 3 bases; nucleotides outside the gene matches: 4. This CDR3 contains 15 residues. In germline, CDR1 is SGDLS, CDR2 YYNGEE. The CDR3 is CASSVTSGQTDTQYF. In DNA form, the CDR3 reads TGTGCCAGCAGCGTGACTAGCGGACAAACAGATACGCAGTATTTT.

The chain recombines TRBV10-3 with TRBJ2-3; tentatively, D is TRBD1 (6 bases). Trimming took 0 bases from V and 4 from J, leaving 11 bases between them. CDR3 size: 15 residues. Per germline, CDR1 ENHRY and CDR2 SYGVKD. The CDR3 region has the DNA TGTGCCATCAGTGAGTCTGGACAGACCTCAGATACGCAGTATTTT. Translation gives CAISESGQTSDTQYF.

The rearrangement joins TRBV9 to TRBJ2-5, with 9 positions matching TRBD2. Germline CDR1 reads SGDLS; CDR2 reads YYNGEE. With 3 bases clipped from V and 6 bases from J, the junction kept 9 bases outside the gene matches. This CDR3 contains 15 residues. CDR3 residues: CASSETGLARQTQYF. CDR3 bases: TGTGCCAGCAGCGAAACGGGACTAGCAAGACAGACCCAGTACTTC.

This rearrangement joins TRBV27 to TRBJ2-2, with 11 positions matching TRBD2. V lost 0 bases to trimming and J lost 0 bases; unmatched junction nucleotides: 0. The CDR3 sequence is 17 residues long. Germline CDR1 is MNHEY and CDR2 is SMNVEV (reference sequence). CDR3 in amino acids: CASSLSLAGANTGELFF. In nucleotides, the CDR3 is TGTGCCAGCAGTTTATCACTAGCGGGAGCGAACACCGGGGAGCTGTTTTTT.

This rearrangement joins TRBV18 to TRBJ1-4, with TRBD1 matching over 7 bases. V gave up 0 bases and J gave up 7 bases; unmatched junction bases: 5. The CDR3 consists of 15 residues. The V gene's germline CDR1 is KGHSH and CDR2 LQKENI. The CDR3 protein is CASSPPTGAGEKLFF. As DNA, the CDR3 is TGTGCCAGCTCACCACCTACAGGGGCGGGTGAAAAACTGTTTTTT.

The V gene is TRBV9, the J gene TRBJ1-6; D gene ambiguous. Germline V lookup: CDR1 SGDLS, CDR2 YYNGEE. V lost 1 base and J 10 bases, leaving 12 bases between the germline ends. This CDR3 is 14 amino acids long. CDR3 loop: CASSVRHQISPLHF. CDR3 DNA sequence: TGTGCCAGCAGCGTAAGACACCAGATCTCACCCCTCCACTTT.

As to this clone: At the DNA level, this CDR3 is encoded by other sequences in the same sample as well. The gene calls are TRBV11-1 and TRBJ1-2; TRBD1 is a possible D gene (6 bases). Per germline, CDR1 SGHAT and CDR2 FQDESV (reference sequence). Between the trimmed V and J ends, which lost 9 bases and 4 bases, there was a span of 18 bases. This CDR3 has 14 residues. CDR3: CASSPDRDIYGYTF. The CDR3 nucleotides are TGTGCCAGTTCTCCAGACCGGGACATCTATGGCTACACCTTC. The full variable domain, with the rest looked up from reference TRBV11-1 and TRBJ1-2, is EAEVAQSPRYKITEKSQAVAFWCDPISGHATLYWYRQILGQGPELLVQFQDESVVDDSQLPKDRFSAERLKGVDSTLKIQPAELGDSAMYLCASSPDRDIYGYTFGSGTRLTVV.